This T cell receptor (beta chain) was sequenced during a study of T cell repertoires in cytomegalovirus infection. Study-level information: The public TCR beta signatures pointed to both CMV infection and matching HLA type. Study outcomes and limitations: Dominating the ex vivo response were HLA-C-restricted CMV-specific TCR beta clonotypes. Cumulative frequency (of public TCR beta family members) identified carriers of CMV plus the relevant HLA.

The CDR3 has 16 residues. The germline gives CDR1 SGHVS, CDR2 FQNEAQ. V dropped 1 base and J dropped 5; count of bases not matched to a gene: 8. TCRdb reprocessed the reads with MiXCR, giving one entry per CDR3 protein. The sample has a few hundred thousand distinct CDR3 sequences; approximately 9.2% are singletons. This clonotype was observed a few times. Its cognate antigen is unknown. Source material: PBMCs. This clonotype was obtained from a human donor in good health (CMV status not recorded). Some clones in this sample may be carry-over from other donors' samples. The chain employs TRBV7-8 and TRBJ2-3; the match to TRBD1 covers 8 bases. The CDR3 loop is CASSLVGRGLEDTQYF. In nucleotides, the CDR3 is TGTGCCAGCAGCTTAGTAGGCAGGGGGCTTGAAGATACGCAGTATTTT.